This T cell receptor beta chain emerged from a study of vaccination effects on CD4 cells after COVID-19. Overall study results and limits: Clones from infection and from vaccination both contracted markedly late after vaccination. Few convalescent patients and no early post-infection timepoints were included in the study.

Assay used: immunoSEQ multiplex PCR; TCRdb lists only in-frame clones, some missing. The top ten clones hold around 22% of a sample with about 27,000 clones, around three quarters of them seen once. As concerns this clone: Its antigen is unidentified.

Expansion of antigen-specific CD4+ T cells with viral peptide pools was carried out by the ViraFEST assay before sequencing. When roughly eleven days of culture had elapsed, CD4+ T cells were isolated. Prior SARS-CoV-2 infection was absent in the vaccine recipients, as shown by negative nucleocapsid antibodies. Some 2 million PBMC were placed in each well, which was supplemented with 10 IU/ml IL-2 and 10 ug/ml peptides. At days 3 and 7, half of the medium was exchanged for IL-2 medium. CDR3 length equals 12 residues. After removal of 5 bases from V and 9 bases from J, the junction contained 7 bases not matched to a gene.

The clonotype comes from a human donor who received a COVID-19 vaccine. The V call is TRBV12-3 or TRBV12-4, the J call TRBJ2-7; 7 nucleotides agree with TRBD2. The specimen was CD4+ T cells from PBMCs cultured with HCoV-NL63 spike peptides, collected before COVID-19 vaccination. DNA of the CDR3: TGTGCCAGCAGTAGGGACTACCTAGGGCAGTACTTC. As protein: CASSRDYLGQYF.